This is a list of T cell receptor beta chains from one sample in a study of T cell responses to AZD1222 COVID-19 vaccine. Generated by immunoSEQ multiplex PCR, the TCRdb table keeps only in-frame clones and is missing some. Among roughly 93,000 clones, roughly 90% were seen once, and the ten largest hold 2.8%. Sequencing was performed on peripheral blood, taken on day 0 of MenACWY control vaccination. The receptor set was obtained from an adult in good health. Each CDR3 is given with its conserved first and last residue. A D gene is named only where the DNA matches it firmly. Clone sizes are given selectively: once, few, many, or a class where the clone is expanded.

abundance: once; j_gene: TRBJ1-1; d_gene: TRBD1; v_gene: TRBV11-1; CDR3nt: TGTGCCAGCAGCTCTACAGGGGCGAACACTGAAGCTTTCTTT; CDR3aa: CASSSTGANTEAFF
abundance: once; j_gene: TRBJ1-5; d_gene: NA; v_gene: TRBV29-1; CDR3nt: TGCAGCGCAGGGGCGGGAAGCAATCAGCCCCAGCATTTT; CDR3aa: CSAGAGSNQPQHF
abundance: NA; j_gene: TRBJ2-5; d_gene: NA; v_gene: TRBV5-1; CDR3nt: TGCGCCAGCAGCTTGGTTCAGGGTAAAGAGACCCAGTACTTC; CDR3aa: CASSLVQGKETQYF
abundance: NA; j_gene: TRBJ1-2; d_gene: NA; v_gene: TRBV28; CDR3nt: TGTGCCAGCAATAGCCGGATCAATTACTATGGCTACACCTTC; CDR3aa: CASNSRINYYGYTF
abundance: once; j_gene: TRBJ1-3; d_gene: NA; v_gene: TRBV18; CDR3nt: TGTGCCAGCCGCTCGAGCTCTGGAAACACCATATATTTT; CDR3aa: CASRSSSGNTIYF
abundance: NA; j_gene: TRBJ2-2; d_gene: TRBD2; v_gene: TRBV5-1; CDR3nt: TGCGCCAGCAGCGCCGGACTAGCCATCGCCGGGGAGCTGTTTTTT; CDR3aa: CASSAGLAIAGELFF
abundance: NA; j_gene: TRBJ1-2; d_gene: NA; v_gene: TRBV4-2; CDR3nt: TGTGCCAGCAGCCAAGATGCGGCTCGAGGTCATGGCTACACCTTC; CDR3aa: CASSQDAARGHGYTF
abundance: NA; j_gene: TRBJ2-7; d_gene: TRBD2; v_gene: TRBV7-9; CDR3nt: TGTGCCAGCAGCGCGGGACTAGAAGAGCAGTACTTC; CDR3aa: CASSAGLEEQYF
abundance: NA; j_gene: TRBJ2-2; d_gene: TRBD2; v_gene: TRBV11-2; CDR3nt: TGTGCCAGCAGCTTAGCCGGCCTAGCGGGGGTGAACACCGGGGAGCTGTTTTTT; CDR3aa: CASSLAGLAGVNTGELFF
abundance: NA; j_gene: TRBJ1-1; d_gene: NA; v_gene: TRBV6-5; CDR3nt: TGTGCCAGCAGAAGGGGGATCGCTGAAGCTTTCTTT; CDR3aa: CASRRGIAEAFF
abundance: NA; j_gene: TRBJ1-2; d_gene: NA; v_gene: TRBV5-3; CDR3nt: TGTGCCAGAAGCTTGGATCCCCTGGACAAGATCGGTTATGGCTACACCTTC; CDR3aa: CARSLDPLDKIGYGYTF
abundance: once; j_gene: TRBJ2-5; d_gene: NA; v_gene: TRBV10-3; CDR3nt: TGTGCCATCAGTGAGACAGGGCCCGCTGAGACCCAGTACTTC; CDR3aa: CAISETGPAETQYF
abundance: NA; j_gene: TRBJ2-5; d_gene: TRBD2; v_gene: TRBV6-5; CDR3nt: TGTGCCAGCAGTCTAGCGGGGGGAATCCAAGAGACCCAGTACTTC; CDR3aa: CASSLAGGIQETQYF
abundance: NA; j_gene: TRBJ2-1; d_gene: NA; v_gene: TRBV30; CDR3nt: TGTGCCTGGAGTTTGACCAATCCGAGGAATGAGCAGTTCTTC; CDR3aa: CAWSLTNPRNEQFF
abundance: NA; j_gene: TRBJ2-2; d_gene: TRBD2; v_gene: TRBV3-1/TRBV3-2; CDR3nt: TGTGCCAGCAGCCAAGATTCTACTAGCGGGGGGACGAACACCGGGGAGCTGTTTTTT; CDR3aa: CASSQDSTSGGTNTGELFF
abundance: NA; j_gene: TRBJ2-1; d_gene: TRBD2; v_gene: TRBV7-7; CDR3nt: TGTGCCAGCAGCCATGGGGGGGAGGACAATGAGCAGTTCTTC; CDR3aa: CASSHGGEDNEQFF
abundance: NA; j_gene: TRBJ2-5; d_gene: TRBD2; v_gene: TRBV9; CDR3nt: TGTGCCAGCAGCGTAGGGGTAGCGGGGGGACAAGAGACCCAGTACTTC; CDR3aa: CASSVGVAGGQETQYF
abundance: NA; j_gene: TRBJ1-4; d_gene: NA; v_gene: TRBV6-2/TRBV6-3; CDR3nt: TGTGCCAGCAGTTACCCGGACGGAGATCTTAATGAAAAACTGTTTTTT; CDR3aa: CASSYPDGDLNEKLFF
abundance: NA; j_gene: TRBJ1-1; d_gene: NA; v_gene: TRBV5-4; CDR3nt: TGTGCCAGCAGCTTAGGACATACGAACACTGAAGCTTTCTTT; CDR3aa: CASSLGHTNTEAFF
abundance: NA; j_gene: TRBJ1-3; d_gene: TRBD1; v_gene: TRBV6-1; CDR3nt: TGTGCCAGCAGTGTCTCCTGGGACAGCCGTCTCCGAAACACCATATATTTT; CDR3aa: CASSVSWDSRLRNTIYF
abundance: NA; j_gene: TRBJ2-1; d_gene: NA; v_gene: TRBV3-1/TRBV3-2; CDR3nt: TGTGCCTCCGGCCACCGGGTGAATGAGCAGTTCTTC; CDR3aa: CASGHRVNEQFF
abundance: NA; j_gene: TRBJ1-2; d_gene: NA; v_gene: TRBV7-5; CDR3nt: TGTGCCAGAAGCTTGAAGAGGGGAGCCTATGGCTACACCTTC; CDR3aa: CARSLKRGAYGYTF
abundance: NA; j_gene: TRBJ1-1; d_gene: TRBD1; v_gene: TRBV5-1; CDR3nt: TGCGCCAGCAGCTTGGTAGGGACAGGGGGCACTGAAGCTTTCTTT; CDR3aa: CASSLVGTGGTEAFF
abundance: NA; j_gene: TRBJ2-7; d_gene: NA; v_gene: TRBV6-6; CDR3nt: TGTGCCAGCAGTTACTTTGCAGAAGCCTACGAGCAGTACTTC; CDR3aa: CASSYFAEAYEQYF
abundance: NA; j_gene: TRBJ1-5; d_gene: NA; v_gene: TRBV12-3/TRBV12-4; CDR3nt: TGTGCCAGCAGTGCCCAGGGTTATCAGCCCCAGCATTTT; CDR3aa: CASSAQGYQPQHF
abundance: NA; j_gene: TRBJ1-5; d_gene: NA; v_gene: TRBV6-2/TRBV6-3; CDR3nt: TGTGCCAGCAGTTACCCCCCCGGGGGCGCGCTGCAGCCCCAGCATTTT; CDR3aa: CASSYPPGGALQPQHF